This TCR beta chain is drawn from a study of blood T cells in healthy people across ages. With a J-beta primer mix and a sample-barcoded 5' primer, a second PCR ran about 7 to 12 cycles. TCRdb ran MiXCR on the 5' RACE reads and lists one entry per CDR3 protein. Of 1.5 million to 2 million distinct CDR3 sequences in the sample, around 48% were seen once. This CDR3 has 14 residues. V was shortened by 1 base and J by 8 bases, with 13 bases between the two germline ends. Germline-derived CDR1 and CDR2 are LGHNA and YNFKEQ. The receptor was isolated from a woman aged 40 to 50 in good health. What was sequenced was blood. The chain employs TRBV4-2 and TRBJ2-3; no clear D. The CDR3 sequence is CASSQARAAGTQYF. CDR3 sequence (DNA): TGTGCCAGCAGCCAAGCCCGGGCAGCAGGTACGCAGTATTTT.